The 17 T cell receptor beta chains presented below share a single source sample, sequenced in a study of blood T cell repertoires in COVID-19. Measured with immunoSEQ multiplex PCR; TCRdb has only the in-frame clones, and not every one. The sample includes tens of thousands of clones, around 86% of them seen just once. The sample taken for sequencing was peripheral blood. These receptor sequences come from a human donor in a cohort sampled during active COVID-19.

The chain links TRBV12-3 or TRBV12-4 to TRBJ2-7, with D possibly being TRBD2 (6 bases). The CDR3 sequence is 11 residues long. Trimming removed 7 bases from V and 6 bases from J, with 10 bases in between. The CDR3 spells CASTQGGEQYF. CDR3 bases: TGTGCCAGCACCCAGGGAGGCGAGCAGTACTTC.

V gene TRBV27 combines with J gene TRBJ2-3; perhaps TRBD2 as D (5 bases). In germline, CDR1 is MNHEY, CDR2 SMNVEV (reference sequence). The CDR3 contains 15 residues. V was cut by 6 bases and J by 2 bases, with 15 bases left in between. The CDR3 reads CASSPLRRNTDTQYF. Written as DNA, the CDR3 is TGTGCCAGCAGCCCCTTGCGGAGGAACACAGATACGCAGTATTTT.

The CDR3 nucleotides are TGTGCCAGCAGTTACTCGGGGGGTGGGAACACTGAAGCTTTCTTT. This codes for CASSYSGGGNTEAFF. The rearrangement joins TRBV6-5 to TRBJ1-1; the D gene is possibly TRBD1 (5 bases). The germline V gene has CDR1 MNHEY and CDR2 SVGAGI. The CDR3 length is 15 residues. V was shortened by 0 bases and J by 1 base, with 9 bases between the two germline ends.

The rearrangement links TRBV6-6 to TRBJ1-5; a possible D gene is TRBD1 (5 bases). Trimming pared 9 bases from V and 5 bases from J, leaving 17 bases between. This CDR3 is 14 amino acids long. The germline V gene has CDR1 MNHNY and CDR2 SVGAGI (reference sequence). CDR3 DNA sequence: TGTGCCAGTGAAACGGGGGGGGGATATCAGCCCCAGCATTTT. It codes for CASETGGGYQPQHF.

The rearrangement links TRBV5-4 to TRBJ1-1, with a tentative D call TRBD1 (5 bases). The length of the CDR3 is 14 residues. V lost 4 bases and J lost 5, with 15 bases in between. Germline V gene lookup returns CDR1 SGHNT and CDR2 YYREEE (reference sequence). The CDR3 DNA follows: TGTGCCAGCAGCAGGACATCTTGGGAAACTGAAGCTTTCTTT. Amino acids: CASSRTSWETEAFF.

This chain joins TRBV9 and TRBJ2-7; D ambiguous. The germline gives CDR1 SGDLS, CDR2 YYNGEE. The V end lost 0 bases, the J end lost 6 bases, and 19 bases lay between the germline ends. The CDR3 runs 16 residues. The CDR3 sequence is CASSVGATWHEAEQYF. The CDR3 nucleotides read TGTGCCAGCAGCGTAGGGGCAACTTGGCATGAAGCCGAGCAGTACTTC.

This rearrangement joins TRBV6-5 to TRBJ1-2; D gene uncertain. CDR3 length: 15 amino acids. CDR1 is MNHEY, CDR2 SVGAGI, per germline. V was clipped by 1 base and J by 4 bases, with 13 bases between them. CDR3 bases: TGTGCCAGCAGTTACTACGGGAGGCAGAGCTATGGCTACACCTTC. Translated, it gives CASSYYGRQSYGYTF.

This chain connects TRBV3-1 (or the pseudogene TRBV3-2) to TRBJ2-5, with TRBD2 matching over 7 bases. The CDR3 covers 14 residues. Germline CDR1 LGHDT, CDR2 YNNKEL (reference sequence). Losses at the gene ends were 4 bases for V and 4 bases for J; bases not matched to a gene: 6. CDR3 DNA: TGTGCCAGCAGCCTTCGACTAGCCCCAGAGACCCAGTACTTC. Encoded protein: CASSLRLAPETQYF.

The rearrangement uses TRBV11-3 and TRBJ2-5, with 14 nucleotides matching TRBD2. The CDR3 spans 17 residues. V trimming: 4 bases; J trimming: 5 bases; junction bases outside the gene matches: 9. Germline V gene sequence: CDR1 SGHNT, CDR2 YENEEA. The CDR3 loop is CASSYGTSGGGLETQYF. The CDR3 DNA follows: TGTGCCAGCAGCTACGGGACTAGCGGGGGTGGGTTGGAGACCCAGTACTTC.

The V and J genes are TRBV10-2 and TRBJ2-2, with 8 bases lining up with TRBD2. V gave up 2 bases and J gave up 6 bases; unmatched junction bases: 11. In germline, CDR1 is WSHSY, CDR2 SAAADI. The CDR3 consists of 17 residues. The CDR3 is CASSEIAGRSVAGELFF. In nucleotides, the CDR3 is TGCGCCAGCAGTGAGATAGCGGGGAGATCGGTCGCCGGGGAGCTGTTTTTT.

The V and J genes are TRBV10-3 and TRBJ1-5, with D tentatively TRBD1 (5 bases). This CDR3 is built from 13 residues. Germline V gene lookup returns CDR1 ENHRY and CDR2 SYGVKD. Trimming removed 10 bases at V and 6 bases at J, with 16 bases between. This CDR3 is CATRGIGGQPQHF. In DNA form, the CDR3 reads TGTGCCACAAGGGGAATTGGCGGTCAGCCCCAGCATTTT.

The V and J genes are TRBV29-1 and TRBJ2-7; 14 positions agree with TRBD2. This CDR3 has 15 residues. Germline V gene lookup returns CDR1 SQVTM and CDR2 ANQGSEA. Trimming at V came to 6 bases and at J to 4 bases, leaving 8 bases not matched to a gene. The CDR3 sequence is CSVGLAGVMSYEQYF. The CDR3 coding sequence is TGCAGCGTGGGACTAGCGGGAGTGATGTCGTACGAGCAGTACTTC.

The J gene is TRBJ2-5, the V gene TRBV19; 7 nucleotides agree with TRBD2. The ends lost 3 bases at V and 5 bases at J; junction bases unmatched: 9. This CDR3 has 15 amino acids. Germline V gene lookup returns CDR1 LNHDA and CDR2 SQIVND (reference sequence). The CDR3 sequence is CASSMLLAASETQYF. Here the CDR3 DNA reads TGTGCCAGTAGTATGCTCCTAGCGGCCTCGGAGACCCAGTACTTC.

This clone is a singleton in its sample. This chain joins TRBV27 and TRBJ2-7; the match to TRBD2 covers 10 bases. CDR3 length equals 14 residues. The V gene end was trimmed by 6 bases and the J gene end by 12 bases; junction bases not matched to a gene: 14. CDR1 is MNHEY, CDR2 SMNVEV, per germline (reference sequence). CDR3 DNA: TGTGCCAGCAGCCTCACCGGGGGTGAGCGGGAGGGGTACTTC. Protein product: CASSLTGGEREGYF.

The V gene is TRBV5-1, the J gene TRBJ2-5; D may be TRBD1 (6 bases). This CDR3 comprises 15 residues. Germline-derived CDR1 and CDR2 are SGHRS and YFSETQ. Trimming shortened V by 4 bases and J by 4 bases, and 17 bases separated the two germline ends. The CDR3 DNA reads as TGCGCCAGCAGCGCCCTGGGGGCTCCCGCAGAGACCCAGTACTTC. Translated, it gives CASSALGAPAETQYF.

The CDR3 spells CASSWALAGGVNEQFF. CDR3 nucleotide sequence: TGCGCCAGCAGCTGGGCTCTAGCGGGGGGTGTCAATGAGCAGTTCTTC. This chain joins TRBV5-1 and TRBJ2-1, with 11 bases matching TRBD2. V trimming: 3 bases; J trimming: 6 bases; junction bases outside the gene matches: 8. The CDR3 is 16 residues long. Per germline, CDR1 SGHRS and CDR2 YFSETQ.

The rearrangement links TRBV2 to TRBJ2-5; unclear D gene. V dropped 0 bases and J dropped 0 bases, with 8 bases sitting between them. The CDR3 has 15 residues. The germline gives CDR1 SNHLY, CDR2 FYNNEI. As DNA, the CDR3 is TGTGCCAGCAGTGAAGCGGGCGTCCACCAAGAGACCCAGTACTTC. It yields the protein CASSEAGVHQETQYF.